These 23 T cell receptor beta chains were sequenced from one sample in a study of cytomegalovirus exposure and HLA in healthy donors. Amplification used 60 Vbeta primers and 13 Jbeta primers. Only in-frame clones appear in the TCRdb table, and some are missing; sequencing was by immunoSEQ multiplex PCR. The table includes about 110,000 clones, 76% detected once. Sequencing used PBMCs. The receptor source for this set is a woman between 50 and 59 years old in good health and CMV-seropositive.

The rearrangement uses TRBV2 and TRBJ2-7; TRBD1 might be the D (5 bases). The CDR3 covers 15 residues. CDR1 is SNHLY, CDR2 FYNNEI, per germline. The V end lost 6 bases, the J end lost 2 bases, and 17 bases lay between the germline ends. CDR3 nucleotide sequence: TGTGCCAGCAGAGCCAGGACACAATCACCCTACGAGCAGTACTTC. This codes for CASRARTQSPYEQYF.

J is TRBJ2-3 and V is TRBV29-1; TRBD2 matches 15 bases. Trimming removed 6 bases from V and 8 bases from J; junction bases left unmatched: 15. CDR1 is SQVTM and CDR2 is ANQGSEA in the germline V gene. The CDR3 runs 17 residues. The CDR3 sequence is CSVTGGTGTSGGFTQYF. Here the CDR3 DNA reads TGCAGCGTCACAGGGGGCACCGGGACTAGCGGGGGGTTTACGCAGTATTTT.

The chain links TRBV2 to TRBJ2-3; TRBD2 matches at 7 bases. CDR1 and CDR2 from the germline V gene are SNHLY and FYNNEI. The J segment lost 1 base and the V segment lost 6 bases, leaving 10 bases of the junction unmatched. The CDR3 extends over 16 amino acids. Here the CDR3 reads CASRRSQSGGTDTQYF. Here the CDR3 DNA reads TGTGCCAGCAGAAGAAGTCAAAGCGGGGGCACAGATACGCAGTATTTT.

The chain uses TRBV29-1 and TRBJ1-4, with TRBD1 matching 10 bases. Germline assignment: CDR1 SQVTM and CDR2 ANQGSEA. V was clipped by 7 bases and J by 3 bases; unmatched bases: 8. The CDR3 covers 15 residues. CDR3 amino acids: CSAVPGQGSNEKLFF. For the CDR3, the DNA is TGCAGCGCCGTCCCGGGACAGGGGTCTAATGAAAAACTGTTTTTT.

This clone has more than one count but fewer than ten. V usage is TRBV7-3 and J usage is TRBJ2-7; TRBD1 matches 7 bases. The V gene's germline CDR1 is SGHTA and CDR2 FQGTGA. There are 14 residues in the CDR3. J was trimmed by 6 bases and V by 4 bases; bases with no gene match: 9. CDR3 sequence reads: CASSSSPAGGEQYF. The CDR3 DNA sequence: TGTGCCAGCAGCTCTTCCCCCGCAGGGGGCGAGCAGTACTTC.

This clone was seen more than once but under ten times. CDR3 sequence: CATSSGGANVLTF. CDR3 in DNA: TGTGCCACCAGCAGCGGTGGGGCCAACGTCCTGACTTTC. The chain joins TRBV15 to TRBJ2-6; D gene uncertain. V lost 3 bases to trimming and J lost 3 bases, with 3 bases between them. The CDR3 sequence is 13 residues long. The germline V gene encodes CDR1 LNHNV and CDR2 YYDKDF (reference sequence).

V is TRBV27 and J is TRBJ1-6, with D uncertain. The V and J ends lost 10 bases and 13 bases respectively, with 26 bases between them. CDR3 length: 15 residues. Germline CDR1 and CDR2: MNHEY and SMNVEV (reference sequence). The CDR3 reads CATRPVAARPMPLHF. The CDR3 DNA reads TGTGCCACCCGCCCGGTGGCCGCGCGGCCGATGCCCCTCCACTTT.

V is TRBV9 and J is TRBJ1-6; D is ambiguous. V gave up 0 bases and J gave up 9 bases, with 13 bases separating them. The CDR3 loop spans 15 amino acids. Germline V gene data show CDR1 as SGDLS and CDR2 as YYNGEE. The CDR3 is CASSVDEGVGSPLHF. DNA for the CDR3: TGTGCCAGCAGCGTAGATGAGGGAGTAGGTTCACCCCTCCACTTT.

Comments on this clone: Other DNA sequences in the same sample also yield this CDR3. The chain recombines TRBV7-9 with TRBJ2-2; D perhaps matches TRBD1 (6 bases). The CDR3 loop spans 14 amino acids. Germline lookup yields CDR1 SEHNR and CDR2 FQNEAQ (reference sequence). V was clipped by 5 bases and J by 13 bases, with 20 bases between them. CDR3 sequence reads: CASSPPPTGLALFF. In DNA form, the CDR3 reads TGTGCCAGCAGCCCCCCCCCGACAGGATTGGCGCTGTTTTTT.

The J gene is TRBJ1-2, the V gene TRBV6-5; TRBD1 agrees at 11 bases. V lost 6 bases and J lost 8; bases outside the gene matches: 11. This CDR3 has 15 residues. CDR1 and CDR2 from the germline V gene are MNHEY and SVGAGI. The DNA for the CDR3 is TGTGCCAGCAGGAGGACAGGGGGCGAGATTCAGGGCTACACCTTC. Protein: CASRRTGGEIQGYTF.

This clone came up once. The chain links TRBV6-6 to TRBJ1-4; 8 nucleotides match TRBD1. The germline V gene encodes CDR1 MNHNY and CDR2 SVGAGI (reference sequence). After removal of 6 bases from V and 8 bases from J, the junction contained 8 bases not matched to a gene. CDR3 size: 14 residues. Here the CDR3 DNA reads TGTGCCAGCAGCTCCGGACAGGGAGAAGAAAAACTGTTTTTT. Translation: CASSSGQGEEKLFF.

To note about this clone: The DNA is omitted, as the CDR3 cannot be located on it reliably, and the CDR3 follows TCRdb's listing. The V and J genes are TRBV7-8 and TRBJ2-3; whether TRBD1, the table's D call, matches the DNA was not checked. Germline lookup yields CDR1 SGHVS and CDR2 FQNEAQ. With termini counted, the CDR3 has 13 amino acids. The CDR3 loop is CASSLGVGQGAYF.

This clone was observed once. The V gene is TRBV27, the J gene TRBJ2-1; 7 bases agree with TRBD2. CDR3 size: 16 residues. From germline, CDR1 is MNHEY and CDR2 SMNVEV (reference sequence). The J segment lost 4 bases and the V segment lost 2 bases, leaving 8 bases of the junction unmatched. CDR3 DNA: TGTGCCAGCAGTTTAAGAAGACTAGCTCCTTACAATGAGCAGTTCTTC. Its translation is CASSLRRLAPYNEQFF.

The chain uses TRBV7-6 and TRBJ2-2; perhaps TRBD2 as D (5 bases). The germline CDR1 and CDR2 sequences are SGHVS and FNYEAQ. Trimming cost V 5 bases and J 2 bases, with 21 bases left between them. The CDR3 sequence is 18 residues long. CDR3 in DNA: TGTGCCAGCAGCCCCCCCGCGGGCGGGTCATTAAACACCGGGGAGCTGTTTTTT. Its protein product is CASSPPAGGSLNTGELFF. Full variable domain (remainder filled in from reference TRBV7-6 and TRBJ2-2): GAGVSQSPRYKVTKRGQDVALRCDPISGHVSLYWYRQALGQGPEFLTYFNYEAQQDKSGLPNDRFSAERPEGSISTLTIQRTEQRDSAMYRCASSPPAGGSLNTGELFFGEGSRLTVL.

This clone was recorded once. The rearrangement joins TRBV11-2 to TRBJ2-3; D gene unclear. The CDR3 spans 15 residues. Germline loops: CDR1 SGHAT, CDR2 FQNNGV. V dropped 5 bases and J dropped 0 bases, with 12 bases sitting between them. The CDR3 bases are TGTGCCAGCAGCCGAGAGGCTAGGAGCACAGATACGCAGTATTTT. This gives the protein CASSREARSTDTQYF.

This clone is termed medium-sized. The chain employs TRBV6-5 and TRBJ1-5; a possible D gene is TRBD1 (6 bases). The ends were cut back, 6 bases at V and 6 bases at J, with 18 bases in the middle. Germline-derived CDR1 and CDR2 are MNHEY and SVGAGI. CDR3 length: 15 amino acids. The DNA for the CDR3 is TGTGCCAGCAGCCCACAAGGGGGACGGGGTCAGCCCCAGCATTTT. Its translation is CASSPQGGRGQPQHF.

The rearrangement joins TRBV5-6 to TRBJ1-2, with D perhaps matching TRBD1 (5 bases). The CDR3 is made up of 13 amino acids. V was shortened by 1 base and J by 4 bases, with 8 bases between the two germline ends. The germline gives CDR1 SGHDT, CDR2 YYEEEE. CDR3 amino acids: CASSLTGSYGYTF. The CDR3 nucleotides read TGTGCCAGCAGCTTGACAGGTTCCTATGGCTACACCTTC.

The chain combines TRBV5-4 with TRBJ1-4, with D possibly matching TRBD1 (5 bases). Germline lookup yields CDR1 SGHNT and CDR2 YYREEE (reference sequence). Trimming cost V 4 bases and J 7 bases, with 17 bases left between them. The CDR3 contains 15 residues. Written as DNA, the CDR3 is TGTGCCAGCAGCCTCCCGGGACTCCGCGGTGAAAAACTGTTTTTT. This translates into CASSLPGLRGEKLFF.

This chain joins TRBV9 and TRBJ2-5; a weak D match, TRBD2 (5 bases). The J call may be incorrect, as the DNA end agrees better with TRBJ2-7. Germline CDR1 reads SGDLS; CDR2 reads YYNGEE. The CDR3 sequence is 9 residues long. This CDR3 reads CARRDEQYF. CDR3 nucleotide sequence: TGTGCCAGGCGGGACGAGCAGTACTTC.

The chain combines TRBV19 with TRBJ2-1; D gene uncertain. This CDR3 region has 13 residues. The germline gives CDR1 LNHDA, CDR2 SQIVND (reference sequence). The V gene lost 7 bases and the J gene lost 6 bases, with 13 bases spanning the gap. CDR3 sequence: CASTPYRSNEQFF. CDR3 DNA: TGTGCCAGTACCCCTTACCGTAGCAATGAGCAGTTCTTC.

The V gene is TRBV27, the J gene TRBJ1-3, with unresolved D. The length of the CDR3 is 16 residues. Looked up from germline, CDR1 is MNHEY and CDR2 is SMNVEV (reference sequence). V lost 7 bases and J 5 bases, leaving 21 bases between the germline ends. The CDR3 nucleotides read TGTGCCAGCACCAAACGCGGGGTTCAGAGGCGAAACACCATATATTTT. Translation: CASTKRGVQRRNTIYF.

Only one count was recorded for this clone. The chain recombines TRBV7-2 with TRBJ2-3; 10 nucleotides align to TRBD2. J lost 6 bases, V lost 8 bases, and 5 bases had no gene match. The CDR3 length is 13 residues. CDR1 and CDR2 from the germline V gene are SGHTA and FQGNSA. The CDR3 DNA is TGTGCCAGCGGGCCAGCGGGAGGGGATACGCAGTATTTT. Its protein product is CASGPAGGDTQYF.

This clone was counted between two and nine times. Here the CDR3 DNA reads TGTGCCAGTTCGGGGGGCAGCACAGATACGCAGTATTTT. Translation gives CASSGGSTDTQYF. This chain joins TRBV7-9 and TRBJ2-3; the D gene is possibly TRBD2 (7 bases). The germline V gene has CDR1 SEHNR and CDR2 FQNEAQ (reference sequence). The CDR3 loop spans 13 amino acids. V lost 9 bases and J lost 0, with 10 bases in between.